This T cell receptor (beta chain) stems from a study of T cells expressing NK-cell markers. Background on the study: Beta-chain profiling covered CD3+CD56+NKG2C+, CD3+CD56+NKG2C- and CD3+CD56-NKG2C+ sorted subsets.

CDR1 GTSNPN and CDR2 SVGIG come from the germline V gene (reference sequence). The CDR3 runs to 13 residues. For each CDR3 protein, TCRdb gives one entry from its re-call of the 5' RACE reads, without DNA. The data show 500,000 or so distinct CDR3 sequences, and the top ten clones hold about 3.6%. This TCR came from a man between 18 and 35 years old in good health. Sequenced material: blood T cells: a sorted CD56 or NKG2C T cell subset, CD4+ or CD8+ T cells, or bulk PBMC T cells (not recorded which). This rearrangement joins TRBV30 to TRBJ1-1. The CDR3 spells CAWTVGGRTEAFF. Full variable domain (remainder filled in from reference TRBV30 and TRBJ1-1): SQTIHQWPATLVQPVGSPLSLECTVEGTSNPNLYWYRQAAGRGLQLLFYSVGIGQISSEVPQNLSASRPQDRQFILSSKKLLLSDSGFYLCAWTVGGRTEAFFGQGTRLTVV.